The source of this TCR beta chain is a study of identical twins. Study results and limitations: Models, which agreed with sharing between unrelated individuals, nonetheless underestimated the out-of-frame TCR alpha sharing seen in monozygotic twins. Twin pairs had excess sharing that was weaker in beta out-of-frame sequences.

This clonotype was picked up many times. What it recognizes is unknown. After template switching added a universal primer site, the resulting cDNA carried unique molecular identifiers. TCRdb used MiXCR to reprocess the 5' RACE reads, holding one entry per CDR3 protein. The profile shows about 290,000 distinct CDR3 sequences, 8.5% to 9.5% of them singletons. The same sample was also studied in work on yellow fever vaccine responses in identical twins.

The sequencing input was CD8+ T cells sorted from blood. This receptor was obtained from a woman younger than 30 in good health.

The CDR3: CATRSSGSGELFF. CDR3 bases: TGTGCCACCAGATCCTCGGGGTCCGGGGAGCTGTTTTTT. J is TRBJ2-2 and V is TRBV24-1, with D perhaps matching TRBD2 (5 bases). CDR1 is KGHDR and CDR2 is SFDVKD in the germline V gene. CDR3 size: 13 residues. V dropped 7 bases and J dropped 6 bases, with 11 bases sitting between them.